Listed here are 15 T cell receptor beta chains from one sample, sequenced in a study of blood T cell repertoires in COVID-19. Sequenced by immunoSEQ multiplex PCR; TCRdb stores in-frame clones only, minus some. Altogether some 180,000 clones are present, around 90% being singletons, with the ten largest covering just over 2.5%. Input material: peripheral blood. The source is a woman of 80 years or more with COVID-19, enrolled during active disease.

This clone was found once. J is TRBJ2-1 and V is TRBV3-1 (or the pseudogene TRBV3-2); 12 positions match TRBD2. This CDR3 is built from 14 residues. Germline assignment: CDR1 LGHDT and CDR2 YNNKEL (reference sequence). The junction had 4 bases not matched to a gene; V was cut back by 8 bases and J by 5 bases. The CDR3 reads CASGRLAGDNEQFF. The CDR3 nucleotides are TGTGCCAGCGGCAGACTAGCGGGAGACAATGAGCAGTTCTTC.

The chain has TRBV4-1 and TRBJ2-7; 7 bases are shared with TRBD2. Trimming removed 6 bases from V and 3 bases from J; junction bases left unmatched: 5. CDR1 is MGHRA and CDR2 is YSYEKL in the germline V gene. The CDR3 spans 13 residues. The CDR3 region is CASRGGRDYEQYF. The DNA for the CDR3 is TGCGCCAGCAGGGGGGGGAGGGACTACGAGCAGTACTTC.

The rearrangement links TRBV7-9 to TRBJ1-5; 7 nucleotides align to TRBD1. CDR3 size: 13 residues. V shed 6 bases and J 3 bases; nucleotides not matched to a gene: 2. Germline lookup yields CDR1 SEHNR and CDR2 FQNEAQ (reference sequence). The CDR3: CASRGTDNQPQHF. The CDR3, as DNA: TGTGCCAGCAGGGGGACAGACAATCAGCCCCAGCATTTT.

This clone was picked up one time. The chain links TRBV5-1 to TRBJ1-1; 12 bases align to TRBD1. Trimming cost V 3 bases and J 10 bases; bases outside gene matches: 4. The CDR3 length is 13 residues. Germline V CDR1 and CDR2: SGHRS, YFSETQ. The CDR3, as DNA: TGCGCCAGCAGCTCCGGGACAGGGGGCTCAGCTTTCTTT. It is translated as CASSSGTGGSAFF.

This clone showed up just a few times. The V call is TRBV25-1, the J call TRBJ1-1, with 7 bases identical to TRBD1. This CDR3 is built from 13 residues. J gave up 7 bases and V 8 bases, and 10 bases lay outside the gene matches. Looked up from germline, CDR1 is MGHDK and CDR2 is SYGVNS. The CDR3 loop reads CASWAGGRGEAFF. CDR3 coding DNA: TGTGCCAGCTGGGCAGGGGGTAGAGGTGAAGCTTTCTTT. Combining the CDR3 with reference TRBV25-1 and TRBJ1-1 gives the whole variable domain EADIYQTPRYLVIGTGKKITLECSQTMGHDKMYWYQQDPGMELHLIHYSYGVNSTEKGDLSSESTVSRIRTEHFPLTLESARPSHTSQYLCASWAGGRGEAFFGQGTRLTVV.

The chain employs TRBV28 and TRBJ1-5; D is possibly TRBD1 (5 bases). The germline gives CDR1 MDHEN, CDR2 SYDVKM. The length of the CDR3 is 16 residues. Trimming took off 5 bases at V and 9 bases at J, with 23 bases between the two ends. For the CDR3, the DNA is TGTGCCAGCAGTACCCCATCAGACAGCCCGATAGGGCCCCAGCATTTT. Translation: CASSTPSDSPIGPQHF.

The rearrangement joins TRBV10-2 to TRBJ2-3, with D uncertain. The germline gives CDR1 WSHSY, CDR2 SAAADI. This CDR3 comprises 12 residues. Between the trimmed V and J ends, which lost 8 bases and 2 bases, there was a span of 8 bases. The CDR3 loop reads CASCQITDTQYF. The CDR3 region has the DNA TGCGCCAGCTGCCAGATCACAGATACGCAGTATTTT.

In this sample, this clone turned up once. This chain connects TRBV6-1 to TRBJ2-7; 7 bases are a match to TRBD2. The CDR3 is made up of 15 amino acids. The V gene end was trimmed by 6 bases and the J gene end by 4 bases; junction bases not matched to a gene: 12. Germline V gives CDR1 MNHNS, CDR2 SASEGT. CDR3 in DNA: TGTGCCAGCAGACCTGGACTAGAGGGCATTTACGAGCAGTACTTC. It specifies CASRPGLEGIYEQYF.

This clone has only one observation. V usage is TRBV11-1 and J usage is TRBJ1-2; D not certain. This CDR3 is built from 14 residues. The germline CDR1 and CDR2 sequences are SGHAT and FQDESV (reference sequence). V lost 2 bases and J 5 bases, leaving 12 bases between the germline ends. The CDR3 DNA reads TGTGCCAGCAGCTTAATGGGCGAGGGATATGGCTACACCTTC. Translation: CASSLMGEGYGYTF. Drawing the rest from reference TRBV11-1 and TRBJ1-2, the complete variable domain is EAEVAQSPRYKITEKSQAVAFWCDPISGHATLYWYRQILGQGPELLVQFQDESVVDDSQLPKDRFSAERLKGVDSTLKIQPAELGDSAMYLCASSLMGEGYGYTFGSGTRLTVV.

This rearrangement joins TRBV6-5 to TRBJ1-5; 9 bases align to TRBD1. Germline values: CDR1 MNHEY, CDR2 SVGAGI. There are 15 residues in the CDR3. Germline trimming cut 6 bases from V and 2 bases from J; bases unmatched to any gene: 5. The CDR3 is CASRWGQGGNQPQHF. Here the CDR3 DNA reads TGTGCCAGCAGGTGGGGACAGGGAGGCAATCAGCCCCAGCATTTT.

The rearrangement uses TRBV7-6 and TRBJ1-2; tentative D call: TRBD1 (5 bases). Trimming shortened V by 4 bases and J by 7 bases, and 10 bases separated the two germline ends. The CDR3 consists of 12 residues. Looked up from germline, CDR1 is SGHVS and CDR2 is FNYEAQ. The CDR3 coding sequence is TGTGCCAGCAGCTCCTACAGGAGTGGCTACACCTTC. It codes for CASSSYRSGYTF.

V and J are TRBV7-8 and TRBJ2-2; 7 bases fit TRBD2. V lost 5 bases, J lost 7 bases, and 13 bases stayed unmatched. The CDR3 sequence is 16 residues long. Germline V gene sequence: CDR1 SGHVS, CDR2 FQNEAQ. The CDR3 is CASSLVGGRVVGELFF. In DNA, the CDR3 is TGTGCCAGCAGCCTAGTCGGGGGGAGGGTTGTCGGGGAGCTGTTTTTT.

In this sample, this clone turned up a few times. The CDR3: CASSPSGQGPLSGNTIYF. CDR3 sequence (DNA): TGCGCCAGCAGCCCCTCGGGACAGGGGCCTCTTTCTGGAAACACCATATATTTT. The rearrangement joins TRBV5-1 to TRBJ1-3, with 10 bases that match TRBD1. V was clipped by 4 bases and J by 1 base; unmatched bases: 11. Germline CDR1 reads SGHRS; CDR2 reads YFSETQ. The CDR3 has 18 residues. Full variable domain (outside the CDR3, taken from reference TRBV5-1 and TRBJ1-3): KAGVTQTPRYLIKTRGQQVTLSCSPISGHRSVSWYQQTPGQGLQFLFEYFSETQRNKGNFPGRFSGRQFSNSRSEMNVSTLELGDSALYLCASSPSGQGPLSGNTIYFGEGSWLTVV.

This chain uses TRBV9 with TRBJ1-4, with unresolved D. The V end was cut by 4 bases, the J end by 3 bases, with 13 bases between. The CDR3 is 15 amino acids. Per the germline V gene, CDR1 is SGDLS and CDR2 is YYNGEE. The CDR3 region has the DNA TGTGCCAGCAGCTCAAACTTGTTATCTAATGAAAAACTGTTTTTT. Amino acid sequence: CASSSNLLSNEKLFF.

CDR3 DNA: TGTGCCAGCAGTTCACAGGGACGGACTGAAGCTTTCTTT. Its protein is CASSSQGRTEAFF. The chain links TRBV28 to TRBJ1-1; the D gene is possibly TRBD1 (6 bases). The CDR3 totals 13 residues. Germline V CDR1 and CDR2: MDHEN, SYDVKM. Trimming shortened V by 4 bases and J by 5 bases, and 11 bases separated the two germline ends.